This is a list of T cell receptor beta chains from one sample in a study of T-cell reconstitution after alpha-beta-depleted transplantation in children. TCRdb reanalysed the PCR reads using MiXCR and keeps one entry per CDR3 protein. The data contain some 120,000 distinct CDR3 sequences, roughly 9% of them singletons. Sequenced here: PBMCs, mostly from graft donor cells, sampled 180 days after TCRalphabeta/CD19-depleted stem cell transplant. These receptors all stem from a girl under three years old who had a stem cell transplant for combined immunodeficiency, so the T cells may come from the graft donor. CDR3s include the opening cysteine and the closing phenylalanine or tryptophan. Each record gives: clone size, J gene, V gene, D gene, CDR3 DNA, CDR3 protein. The D gene is left open where the match is weak. Clone size is shown for a subset of rows, as once, few, many or a class of expanded clone.

>-|TRBJ2-7|TRBV20-1|-
TGCAGTGCTAGCCGAGAGGGAGGGGGCTACGAGCAGTACTTC
CSASREGGGYEQYF
>-|TRBJ2-3|TRBV5-1|TRBD2
TGCGCCACGGGACTAGCGGCCGGGAACCAGCCCGATACGCAGTATTTT
CATGLAAGNQPDTQYF
>few|TRBJ1-3|TRBV7-8|-
TGTGCCAGCAGCTTTCTCAGGGGAGGGTCTGGAAACACCATATATTTT
CASSFLRGGSGNTIYF
>-|TRBJ2-7|TRBV6-1|-
TGTGCCAGCGACAGCTCCTACGAGCAGTACTTC
CASDSSYEQYF
>-|TRBJ2-7|TRBV6-2/TRBV6-3|-
TGTGCCAGCAGTTACGCACAATCCTACGAGCAGTACTTC
CASSYAQSYEQYF
>-|TRBJ1-6|TRBV20-1|TRBD1
TGCGGAGGGACAGGGCCTAGCTCCTATAATTCACCCCTCCACTTT
CGGTGPSSYNSPLHF
>few|TRBJ1-3|TRBV5-1|-
TGCGCCAGCAGCCTCCAGGGAGGGGATGGAAACACCATATATTTT
CASSLQGGDGNTIYF
>few|TRBJ2-3|TRBV7-2|TRBD2
TGTGCCAGCAGCTTAGCGGGAGGGTCTAACACAGATACGCAGTATTTT
CASSLAGGSNTDTQYF
>few|TRBJ2-2|TRBV12-3/TRBV12-4|-
TGTGCCAGCAGTAAACAGCCTGGGGAGCTGTTTTTT
CASSKQPGELFF
>-|TRBJ2-7|TRBV9|TRBD1
TGTGCCAGCAGCGTAGGAAGTACAGGGGGCGACGAGCAGTACTTC
CASSVGSTGGDEQYF
>-|TRBJ2-5|TRBV12-3/TRBV12-4|TRBD1
TGTGCCAGCAGTTTTGGGACAGGGTATGGGGAGACCCAGTACTTC
CASSFGTGYGETQYF
>-|TRBJ2-1|TRBV7-8|-
TGTGCCAGCAGCTTAGAGGCCAGGAACAATGAGCAGTTCTTC
CASSLEARNNEQFF
>-|TRBJ2-7|TRBV7-8|-
TGTGCCAGCAGTTTATCAGGGGGGCCTATCGGGGGCGAGCAGTACTTC
CASSLSGGPIGGEQYF
>few|TRBJ2-1|TRBV7-6|-
TGTGCCAGCAGCTATTCGCCTAATTGGAATGAGCAGTTCTTC
CASSYSPNWNEQFF
>few|TRBJ2-1|TRBV7-2|TRBD2
TGTGCCAGTTCTAGGAGGATGCCGGGACTAGCGATATATGAGCAGTTCTTC
CASSRRMPGLAIYEQFF
>few|TRBJ2-1|TRBV9|-
TGTGCCAGCAGCAACCTAGGGGGGCATGGTGAGCAGTTCTTC
CASSNLGGHGEQFF
>-|TRBJ2-1|TRBV5-1|-
TGCGCCAGCAGCTTGGCCCCTAACAGGGTAGGTTACAATGAGCAGTTCTTC
CASSLAPNRVGYNEQFF
>-|TRBJ2-2|TRBV9|-
TGTGCCAGCAGCGTTTGGGGGGCCGGCACCGGGGAGCTGTTTTTT
CASSVWGAGTGELFF
>few|TRBJ1-1|TRBV5-1|-
TGCGCCAGCAGCTTGACTCCAAGGAACACTGAAGCTTTCTTT
CASSLTPRNTEAFF
>many|TRBJ2-1|TRBV11-2|TRBD2
TGTGCCAGCAGCTTAGAGACTAGCGGGAGCTACAATGAGCAGTTCTTC
CASSLETSGSYNEQFF
>-|TRBJ2-4|TRBV20-1|-
TGCAGTGCTAGGGCCAGGGAGGCCAAAAACATTCAGTACTTC
CSARAREAKNIQYF
>many|TRBJ2-2|TRBV29-1|TRBD1
TGCAGCGTTACCCCCGGGACAGCGAACACCGGGGAGCTGTTTTTT
CSVTPGTANTGELFF
>few|TRBJ2-1|TRBV20-1|-
TGCAGTGCTAGAGATCCGGGGAGACTTATGAGCTACAATGAGCAGTTCTTC
CSARDPGRLMSYNEQFF
>-|TRBJ1-4|TRBV5-8|-
TGTGCCAGCAGCGCAGAATTAATATTTGGGGTCCAACTGTTTTTT
CASSAELIFGVQLFF
>many|TRBJ1-2|TRBV12-3/TRBV12-4|-
TGTGCCAGCAGTTTAGGGAGATATGGCTACACCTTC
CASSLGRYGYTF
>-|TRBJ1-1|TRBV20-1|TRBD1
TGCAGTGCTCGTAAGTTCAGGGGGGACACTGAAGCTTTCTTT
CSARKFRGDTEAFF
>few|TRBJ2-7|TRBV12-3/TRBV12-4|-
TGTGCCAGCAGTTTAAGGCCGGCGTCCTACGAGCAGTACTTC
CASSLRPASYEQYF
>-|TRBJ2-7|TRBV20-1|-
TGCAGTGCCGTCCACGAGCAGTACTTC
CSAVHEQYF
>-|TRBJ2-2|TRBV19|TRBD2
TGTGCCAGTAGTACCCGGACTAGCGGGAGGGCCGTCACCGGGGAGCTGTTTTTT
CASSTRTSGRAVTGELFF
>many|TRBJ1-4|TRBV28|-
TGTGCCAGCAGTTTTTATACGGGGGAAAAACTGTTTTTT
CASSFYTGEKLFF
>few|TRBJ2-2|TRBV15|TRBD2
TGTGCCACCAGCAGAGATCCATCGGGACTAGGGGCGGCCGGGGAGCTGTTTTTT
CATSRDPSGLGAAGELFF
>-|TRBJ2-1|TRBV5-8|TRBD2
TGTGCCAGCAGCTTGGCGGTACTAGCGGGAGTTTTCCATGAGCAGTTCTTC
CASSLAVLAGVFHEQFF
>many|TRBJ2-1|TRBV4-3|TRBD2
TGCGCCAGCAGCCCGCGACTAGCGGGGGCACAGGAGCAGTTCTTC
CASSPRLAGAQEQFF
>-|TRBJ1-3|TRBV20-1|-
TGCAGTGCTAGCAGTGACTCTGGAAACACCATATATTTT
CSASSDSGNTIYF
>-|TRBJ2-5|TRBV30|-
TGTGCCTGGAGTGGGGCGCGGGTGGGAGGGACCCAGTACTTC
CAWSGARVGGTQYF
>many|TRBJ2-4|TRBV14|-
TGTGCCAGCAGCCAAGATCTTGACAACATTCAGTACTTC
CASSQDLDNIQYF
>many|TRBJ2-7|TRBV5-1|TRBD1
TGCGCCAGCAGTGGGACAGCCTACGAGCAGTACTTC
CASSGTAYEQYF
>few|TRBJ2-5|TRBV20-1|TRBD2
TGCAGTGCTAGAGATCCACGAGCGGGAGTATCAGAGACCCAGTACTTC
CSARDPRAGVSETQYF
>many|TRBJ2-5|TRBV20-1|-
TGCAGTGCTAGCCCCGGGACCGATCAAGAGACCCAGTACTTC
CSASPGTDQETQYF
>-|TRBJ2-1|TRBV20-1|TRBD2
TGCAGTGCTAACGGGAGGGCCAGGGGCTCCTACAATGACCAGTTCTTC
CSANGRARGSYNDQFF
>-|TRBJ2-1|TRBV18|TRBD1
TGTGCCAGCTCACCCGGACAGGGGGCTGTAAATGAGCAGTTCTTC
CASSPGQGAVNEQFF
>-|TRBJ2-3|TRBV29-1|TRBD1
TGCAGCGTGGGACAGGGAGGGCCAGATACGCAGTATTTT
CSVGQGGPDTQYF
>-|TRBJ2-1|TRBV15|-
TGTGCCACCAGCAGAGTCCCCCAGGGGTACAATGAGCAGTTCTTC
CATSRVPQGYNEQFF
>few|TRBJ2-5|TRBV7-6|TRBD2
TGTGCCAGCAGCTTAATTCCTAGCGGGAGGATCAAGACCCAGTACTTC
CASSLIPSGRIKTQYF
>few|TRBJ2-7|TRBV29-1|TRBD2
TGCAGCGTTTCGGTGGGGACTAAATACGAGCAGTACTTC
CSVSVGTKYEQYF
>few|TRBJ2-2|TRBV24-1|-
TGTGCCACCAGTGATTTTCCCTTGGGGGCGAACACCGGGGAGCTGTTTTTT
CATSDFPLGANTGELFF
>-|TRBJ2-5|TRBV18|-
TGTGCCAGCTCGCGGGACAGACAAGAGACCCAGTACTTC
CASSRDRQETQYF
>few|TRBJ2-1|TRBV7-3|TRBD1
TGTGCCAGCAGCCCGGACAGGGGGGATTACAATGAGCAGTTCTTC
CASSPDRGDYNEQFF
>few|TRBJ2-3|TRBV20-1|-
TGCAGTGCTTTCTCACCATTCACAGATACGCAGTATTTT
CSAFSPFTDTQYF